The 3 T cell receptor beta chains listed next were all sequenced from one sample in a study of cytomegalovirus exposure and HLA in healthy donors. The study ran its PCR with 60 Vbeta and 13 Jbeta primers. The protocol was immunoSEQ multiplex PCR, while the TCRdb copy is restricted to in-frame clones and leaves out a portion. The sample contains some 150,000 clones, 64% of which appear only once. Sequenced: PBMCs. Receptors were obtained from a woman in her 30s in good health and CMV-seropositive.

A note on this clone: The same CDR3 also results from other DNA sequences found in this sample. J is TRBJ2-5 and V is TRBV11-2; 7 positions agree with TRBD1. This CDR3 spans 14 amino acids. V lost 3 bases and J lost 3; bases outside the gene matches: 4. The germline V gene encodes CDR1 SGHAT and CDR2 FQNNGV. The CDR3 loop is CASSFNRGKETQYF. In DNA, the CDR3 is TGTGCCAGCAGCTTCAACAGGGGAAAAGAGACCCAGTACTTC.

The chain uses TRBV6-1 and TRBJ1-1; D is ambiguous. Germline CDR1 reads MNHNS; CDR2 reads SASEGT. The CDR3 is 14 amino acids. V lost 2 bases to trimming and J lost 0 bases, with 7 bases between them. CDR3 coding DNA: TGTGCCAGCAGTGAAACCTGGCTGAACACTGAAGCTTTCTTT. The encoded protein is CASSETWLNTEAFF.

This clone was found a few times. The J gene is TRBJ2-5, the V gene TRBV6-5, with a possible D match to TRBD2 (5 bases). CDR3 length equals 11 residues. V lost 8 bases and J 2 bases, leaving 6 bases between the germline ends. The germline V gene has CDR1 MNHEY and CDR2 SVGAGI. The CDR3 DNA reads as TGTGCCAGCCGGACTCAAGAGACCCAGTACTTC. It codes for CASRTQETQYF.